This TCR beta chain was profiled in a study of blood T cell repertoires in COVID-19. Study context: Donors in the United States, Italy and Spain gave samples during acute or convalescent COVID-19. From T cells, B-cell-depleted T cells, or PBMCs came the material, which was cDNA or gDNA.

The V end was cut by 4 bases, the J end by 11 bases, with 19 bases between. The CDR3 is 15 residues long. Germline CDR1 SGHRS, CDR2 YFSETQ. Generated by immunoSEQ multiplex PCR, the TCRdb table keeps only in-frame clones and is missing some. The sample has more than 45,000 clones; about nine tenths are singletons. This TCR came from an elderly man with acute or convalescent COVID-19. The specimen was peripheral blood. This chain uses TRBV5-1 with TRBJ1-6; D ambiguous. CDR3 loop: CASSPRTGSGPPLHF. The CDR3 coding sequence is TGCGCCAGCAGCCCCAGGACGGGATCGGGTCCACCCCTCCACTTT.